This entry lists 31 T cell receptor beta chains sequenced from one sample in a study of blood T cell repertoires in COVID-19. TCRdb keeps only in-frame clones here, not all; method: immunoSEQ multiplex PCR. The sample consists of about 280,000 clones, around 88% of them appearing once. The specimen was peripheral blood. The receptors originated from a woman in her twenties or thirties who had recovered from COVID-19.

The rearrangement uses TRBV4-1 and TRBJ1-5; D unclear. This CDR3 contains 14 residues. Trimming stripped 1 base from V and 9 bases from J, with 13 bases between. CDR1 is MGHRA, CDR2 YSYEKL, per germline. The CDR3 region has the DNA TGCGCCAGCAGCCAAGTTTTCGCGGTGGGGCCCCAGCATTTT. It yields the protein CASSQVFAVGPQHF.

V and J are TRBV11-1 and TRBJ1-1; the D gene is possibly TRBD1 (5 bases). The length of the CDR3 is 14 residues. Trimming removed 3 bases at V and 5 bases at J, with 13 bases between. Germline loops: CDR1 SGHAT, CDR2 FQDESV (reference sequence). Here the CDR3 DNA reads TGTGCCAGCAGCTTGAGCAGGGTCACGACTGAAGCTTTCTTT. It yields the protein CASSLSRVTTEAFF.

This sequence joins TRBV5-1 and TRBJ2-7, with D perhaps TRBD1 (5 bases). Germline values: CDR1 SGHRS, CDR2 YFSETQ. The CDR3 sequence is 13 residues long. V was clipped by 2 bases and J by 5 bases, with 11 bases between them. Here the CDR3 reads CASSFAGYDEQYF. As DNA, the CDR3 is TGCGCCAGCAGCTTTGCAGGGTACGACGAGCAGTACTTC.

V gene TRBV30 combines with J gene TRBJ2-7; 10 nucleotides match TRBD1. V shed 5 bases and J 3 bases; nucleotides not matched to a gene: 4. The germline CDR1 and CDR2 sequences are GTSNPN and SVGIG (reference sequence). The CDR3 is made up of 13 amino acids. The CDR3 DNA is TGTGCCTGGGGGACAGGGGTATACTACGAGCAGTACTTC. As protein: CAWGTGVYYEQYF.

The chain joins TRBV6-5 to TRBJ2-1; TRBD1 matches 8 bases. From germline, CDR1 is MNHEY and CDR2 SVGAGI. With V trimmed by 6 bases and J by 9 bases, 7 bases remained unmatched. The CDR3 is made up of 13 amino acids. Here the CDR3 reads CASRWTGSTEQFF. The CDR3 DNA follows: TGTGCCAGCAGGTGGACAGGGAGCACTGAGCAGTTCTTC.

This clone has just one count. V usage is TRBV4-1 and J usage is TRBJ2-7; 8 nucleotides match TRBD1. Unmatched junction bases numbered 5, after V lost 4 bases and J lost 0 bases. The CDR3 is 15 amino acids. The V gene's germline CDR1 is MGHRA and CDR2 YSYEKL. In DNA, the CDR3 is TGCGCCAGCAGCCCCGGACAGGGAAGCTCCTACGAGCAGTACTTC. This codes for CASSPGQGSSYEQYF.

V is TRBV5-1 and J is TRBJ1-4, with D perhaps matching TRBD1 (5 bases). V shed 4 bases and J shed 5 bases, with 15 bases lying between them. Germline V gene data show CDR1 as SGHRS and CDR2 as YFSETQ. CDR3 length: 15 amino acids. The CDR3 DNA reads TGCGCCAGCAGCACGACCGGGACTTCGAATGAAAAACTGTTTTTT. Amino acids: CASSTTGTSNEKLFF.

The rearrangement uses TRBV27 and TRBJ1-1, with TRBD1 as a possible D gene (5 bases). Germline CDR1 reads MNHEY; CDR2 reads SMNVEV (reference sequence). V lost 0 bases and J lost 1, with 9 bases in between. The CDR3 is made up of 15 amino acids. The CDR3, as DNA: TGTGCCAGCAGTTTATCGGAGGGGTGGAACACTGAAGCTTTCTTT. It encodes CASSLSEGWNTEAFF.

V gene TRBV7-2 combines with J gene TRBJ1-1, with a possible D match to TRBD1 (6 bases). Germline lookup yields CDR1 SGHTA and CDR2 FQGNSA. Trimming stripped 1 base from V and 3 bases from J, with 9 bases between. CDR3 length: 14 residues. CDR3: CASSLGGQYTEAFF. The CDR3 DNA reads TGTGCCAGCAGCTTAGGCGGACAGTACACTGAAGCTTTCTTT.

The CDR3 coding sequence is TGTGCCAGCAGTTATATTGGACAGGGGGCGCGGGGCTACACCTTC. Amino acids: CASSYIGQGARGYTF. The chain joins TRBV6-5 to TRBJ1-2; 11 bases agree with TRBD1. From germline, CDR1 is MNHEY and CDR2 SVGAGI. V shed 3 bases, J shed 8 bases, and the junction held 8 bases outside the gene matches. This CDR3 has 15 residues.

The sample holds one count of this clone. This chain joins TRBV19 and TRBJ1-1; unclear D gene. Germline-derived CDR1 and CDR2 are LNHDA and SQIVND (reference sequence). The CDR3 spans 13 residues. Between the trimmed V and J ends, which lost 7 bases and 0 bases, there was a span of 9 bases. CDR3 bases: TGTGCCAGTAAAGAGACAATGAACACTGAAGCTTTCTTT. This encodes CASKETMNTEAFF.

This clone was observed a few times. The V and J genes are TRBV19 and TRBJ1-1; D is perhaps TRBD1 (6 bases). The germline V gene has CDR1 LNHDA and CDR2 SQIVND (reference sequence). Trimming took 4 bases from V and 4 from J, leaving 13 bases between them. CDR3 length equals 14 residues. The CDR3 spells CASSKGDLGTEAFF. In DNA, the CDR3 is TGTGCCAGTAGTAAGGGGGACCTGGGCACTGAAGCTTTCTTT.

Many counts were recorded for this clone. This chain uses TRBV6-5 with TRBJ2-5; D call uncertain. The CDR3 extends over 13 amino acids. V lost 2 bases, J lost 1 base, and 5 bases lay in between. Germline V lookup: CDR1 MNHEY, CDR2 SVGAGI. The CDR3 coding sequence is TGTGCCAGCAGTTACCAAGCCCAAGAGACCCAGTACTTC. Translated: CASSYQAQETQYF.

The rearrangement joins TRBV19 to TRBJ2-3; 8 bases are a match to TRBD2. Germline lookup yields CDR1 LNHDA and CDR2 SQIVND (reference sequence). The CDR3 contains 15 residues. With V trimmed by 5 bases and J by 2 bases, 6 bases remained unmatched. In DNA, the CDR3 is TGTGCCAGTAGTGGGTTTAGCGGGGACACAGATACGCAGTATTTT. Translated, it gives CASSGFSGDTDTQYF. Combining the CDR3 with reference TRBV19 and TRBJ2-3 gives the whole variable domain DGGITQSPKYLFRKEGQNVTLSCEQNLNHDAMYWYRQDPGQGLRLIYYSQIVNDFQKGDIAEGYSVSREKKESFPLTVTSAQKNPTAFYLCASSGFSGDTDTQYFGPGTRLTVL.

This clone was recorded only once. V and J are TRBV5-1 and TRBJ1-1; D is undetermined. V was cut by 4 bases and J by 1 base, with 8 bases left in between. The CDR3 sequence is 13 residues long. Per the germline V gene, CDR1 is SGHRS and CDR2 is YFSETQ. The CDR3: CASSVTGNTEAFF. The DNA for the CDR3 is TGCGCCAGCAGCGTAACCGGGAACACTGAAGCTTTCTTT.

The CDR3 coding sequence is TGTGCCAGCAGTTATGAGTTGAGCGGGAGAGCCTACGAGCAGTACTTC. As protein: CASSYELSGRAYEQYF. The V and J genes are TRBV28 and TRBJ2-7, with 8 bases identical to TRBD2. The CDR3 loop spans 16 amino acids. From germline, CDR1 is MDHEN and CDR2 SYDVKM. After removal of 4 bases from V and 2 bases from J, the junction contained 10 bases not matched to a gene.

V is TRBV19 and J is TRBJ2-1, with TRBD2 matching 11 bases. The V and J ends lost 3 bases and 5 bases, in that order; junction bases with no gene match: 3. Germline V gene data show CDR1 as LNHDA and CDR2 as SQIVND (reference sequence). The CDR3 extends over 15 amino acids. The CDR3 loop is CASSMSLAGDNEQFF. The DNA of the CDR3 is TGTGCCAGTAGTATGTCACTAGCGGGAGACAATGAGCAGTTCTTC.

J is TRBJ2-2 and V is TRBV30; a possible D gene is TRBD2 (6 bases). The V gene's germline CDR1 is GTSNPN and CDR2 SVGIG (reference sequence). The CDR3 loop spans 14 amino acids. V was shortened by 7 bases and J by 2 bases, with 14 bases between the two germline ends. The DNA of the CDR3 is TGTGCCTCCCAGGCGGGACCTAACACCGGGGAGCTGTTTTTT. Its translation: CASQAGPNTGELFF.

This clone was seen only once. The chain couples TRBV10-3 to TRBJ1-5, with TRBD1 matching 8 bases. CDR1 is ENHRY and CDR2 is SYGVKD in the germline V gene. The length of the CDR3 is 15 residues. V was clipped by 4 bases and J by 0 bases; unmatched bases: 2. The CDR3 DNA reads as TGTGCCATCAGTGGGACAGGGAATAGCAATCAGCCCCAGCATTTT. Translation gives CAISGTGNSNQPQHF.

The chain combines TRBV20-1 with TRBJ1-6, with D perhaps TRBD1 (5 bases). The CDR3 has 16 residues. CDR1 and CDR2 (germline): DFQATT, SNEGSKA (reference sequence). Trimming pared 3 bases from V and 0 bases from J, leaving 12 bases between. The CDR3 reads CSASTGESSYNSPLHF. The CDR3 bases are TGCAGTGCTAGTACAGGAGAGAGCTCCTATAATTCACCCCTCCACTTT.

Here the CDR3 DNA reads TGTGCCTGGGGCGGGGGGGTCTCTGGAAACACCATATATTTT. It specifies CAWGGGVSGNTIYF. This chain uses TRBV30 with TRBJ1-3; tentative D call: TRBD1 (5 bases). With 5 bases removed from V and 0 bases from J, the gap between germline ends came to 11 bases. Per germline, CDR1 GTSNPN and CDR2 SVGIG (reference sequence). The CDR3 totals 14 residues.

To note about this clone: Germline and junction disagree at one end, which may indicate a read error. The V and J genes are TRBV28 and TRBJ2-3; 10 bases are shared with TRBD2. The length of the CDR3 is 13 residues. CDR1 is MDHEN and CDR2 is SYDVKM in the germline V gene. The CDR3 sequence is CASSPASSGSGDF. The CDR3 coding sequence is TGTGCCAGCAGTCCCGCTTCTAGCGGGAGTGGGGATTTT. Based on the CDR3 plus reference TRBV28 and TRBJ2-3, the full variable domain is DVKVTQSSRYLVKRTGEKVFLECVQDMDHENMFWYRQDPGLGLRLIYFSYDVKMKEKGDIPEGYSVSREKKERFSLILESASTNQTSMYLCASSPASSGSGDFGPGTRLTVL.

The J gene is TRBJ2-7, the V gene TRBV29-1, with 8 bases fitting TRBD1. This CDR3 has 13 amino acids. V was clipped by 4 bases and J by 0 bases; unmatched bases: 2. Germline values: CDR1 SQVTM, CDR2 ANQGSEA. CDR3 DNA: TGCAGCGTTGGACAGGGGAGCTCCTACGAGCAGTACTTC. It encodes CSVGQGSSYEQYF.

The chain has TRBV18 and TRBJ2-2; D gene unclear. Trimming took off 6 bases at V and 5 bases at J, with 4 bases between the two ends. Germline V CDR1 and CDR2: KGHSH, LQKENI. The CDR3 consists of 11 residues. CDR3 region: CASSPTGELFF. The CDR3 region has the DNA TGTGCCAGCTCCCCGACCGGGGAGCTGTTTTTT.

Points on this clone: The same CDR3 arises from other DNA sequences in this sample as well. The chain employs TRBV11-2 and TRBJ1-6, with D perhaps TRBD1 (5 bases). V was cut by 1 base and J by 8 bases, with 6 bases left in between. The CDR3 sequence is 13 residues long. Germline lookup yields CDR1 SGHAT and CDR2 FQNNGV. This CDR3 reads CASSLGGDSPLHF. The DNA of the CDR3 is TGTGCCAGCAGCTTAGGGGGCGATTCACCCCTCCACTTT.

The CDR3 protein is CASSAGRGTQETQYF. CDR3 DNA sequence: TGTGCCAGCAGCGCAGGGCGGGGGACTCAAGAGACCCAGTACTTC. This chain joins TRBV11-3 and TRBJ2-5, with 7 bases matching TRBD2. From germline, CDR1 is SGHNT and CDR2 YENEEA. This CDR3 region has 15 residues. The V gene end was trimmed by 5 bases and the J gene end by 2 bases; junction bases not matched to a gene: 8.

In this sample, this clone turned up once. The chain uses TRBV13 and TRBJ2-1, with TRBD1 as a possible D gene (5 bases). V dropped 3 bases and J dropped 1 base, with 22 bases sitting between them. Germline V CDR1 and CDR2: PRHDT, FYEKMQ (reference sequence). This CDR3 is 19 amino acids long. In nucleotides, the CDR3 is TGTGCCAGCAGCTTGGTCGACAGCTACCTAGGACCTTCCTACAATGAGCAGTTCTTC. This encodes CASSLVDSYLGPSYNEQFF.

This chain connects TRBV21-1 to TRBJ2-4; the table assigns TRBD1, which was not confirmed against the DNA. TRBV21-1 is recorded as a pseudogene. CDR3 size: 16 residues. The CDR3 reads CASSNPRRGSKNIQYF. CDR3 bases: TGTGCCAGCAGCAATCCGAGAAGGGGTTCCAAAAACATTCAGTACTTC.

The sample holds one count of this clone. This chain joins TRBV5-5 and TRBJ2-3; D gene ambiguous. Germline CDR1 is SGHKS and CDR2 is YYEKEE (reference sequence). The CDR3 spans 15 residues. V dropped 4 bases and J dropped 2 bases, with 14 bases sitting between them. CDR3 loop: CASSIPGPSTDTQYF. The DNA for the CDR3 is TGTGCCAGCAGCATCCCGGGTCCGTCCACAGATACGCAGTATTTT.

V and J are TRBV10-3 and TRBJ2-1, with D possibly TRBD2 on 5 matching bases. The CDR3 loop spans 12 amino acids. Germline lookup yields CDR1 ENHRY and CDR2 SYGVKD. With 0 bases removed from V and 8 bases from J, the gap between germline ends came to 5 bases. CDR3 region: CAISESGDEQFF. The CDR3 DNA follows: TGTGCCATCAGTGAGTCCGGGGATGAGCAGTTCTTC.

The chain carries TRBV10-3 and TRBJ2-3; 7 bases agree with TRBD1. The CDR3 runs to 15 residues. V was clipped by 6 bases and J by 2 bases; unmatched bases: 8. CDR1 ENHRY and CDR2 SYGVKD come from the germline V gene. This CDR3 reads CAISTTGTATDTQYF. The CDR3 coding sequence is TGTGCCATCAGCACCACCGGGACAGCCACAGATACGCAGTATTTT.